This note documents a single T cell receptor beta chain sequence. Antigen: not known. The data were obtained in a study of cytotoxic CD8 clonotypes in ibrutinib-treated CLL. Study at large: The cohort had about a dozen relapsed/refractory and some 16 treatment-naive patients, 17 to 18 IGHV unmutated. A median 12 months of treatment, range 6 to 36, preceded the collection of response samples.

Roughly 2 micrograms of genomic DNA, which was extracted from cryopreserved PBMCs, served as the material used for the TCR beta libraries. The protocol was immunoSEQ multiplex PCR, while the TCRdb copy is restricted to in-frame clones and leaves out a portion. The data show approximately 16,000 clones, with about 61% seen just once and roughly 13% held by the top ten. Study-level points and caveats: Baseline clonality, higher than in age-matched healthy donors, tracked circulating CD8+ T-cell counts.

The sequence came from a human donor with chronic lymphocytic leukemia. This specimen was PBMCs, taken before ibrutinib treatment.

The CDR3 is CASSLGLNNEQFF. The DNA of the CDR3 is TGCGCCAGCAGCTTGGGGCTTAACAATGAGCAGTTCTTC. The chain uses TRBV5-1 and TRBJ2-1; D remains ambiguous. The germline V gene has CDR1 SGHRS and CDR2 YFSETQ. The V end lost 0 bases, the J end lost 5 bases, and 6 bases lay between the germline ends. The CDR3 loop spans 13 amino acids.